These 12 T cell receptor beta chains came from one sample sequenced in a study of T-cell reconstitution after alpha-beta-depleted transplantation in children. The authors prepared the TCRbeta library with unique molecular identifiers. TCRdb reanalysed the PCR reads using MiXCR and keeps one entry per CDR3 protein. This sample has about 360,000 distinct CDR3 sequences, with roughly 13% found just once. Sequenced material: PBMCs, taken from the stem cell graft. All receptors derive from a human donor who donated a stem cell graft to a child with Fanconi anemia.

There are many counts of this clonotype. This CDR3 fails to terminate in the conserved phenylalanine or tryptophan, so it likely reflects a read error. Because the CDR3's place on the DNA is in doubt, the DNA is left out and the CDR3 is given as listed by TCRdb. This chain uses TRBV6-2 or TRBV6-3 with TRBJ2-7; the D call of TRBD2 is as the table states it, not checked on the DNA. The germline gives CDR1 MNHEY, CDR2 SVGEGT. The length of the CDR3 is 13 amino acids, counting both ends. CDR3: CASSSGTPRTTGI.

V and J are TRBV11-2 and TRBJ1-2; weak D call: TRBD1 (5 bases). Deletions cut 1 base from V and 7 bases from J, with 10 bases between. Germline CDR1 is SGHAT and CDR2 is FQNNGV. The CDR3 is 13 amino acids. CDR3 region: CASSLVPGSGYTF. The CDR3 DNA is TGTGCCAGCAGCTTAGTGCCAGGGAGTGGCTACACCTTC.

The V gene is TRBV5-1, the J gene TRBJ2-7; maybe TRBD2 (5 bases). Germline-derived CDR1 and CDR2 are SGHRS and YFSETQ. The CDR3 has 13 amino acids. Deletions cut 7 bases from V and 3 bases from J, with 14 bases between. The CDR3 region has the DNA TGCGCCAGCGCCGCGGGCCAGGACTACGAGCAGTACTTC. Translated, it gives CASAAGQDYEQYF.

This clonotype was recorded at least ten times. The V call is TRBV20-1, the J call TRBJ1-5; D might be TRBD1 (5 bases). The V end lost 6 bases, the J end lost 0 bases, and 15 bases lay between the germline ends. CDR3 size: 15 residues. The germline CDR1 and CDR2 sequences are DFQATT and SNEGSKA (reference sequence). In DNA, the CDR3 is TGCAGTGCGAGCGACAGAGACTATAGCAATCAGCCCCAGCATTTT. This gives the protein CSASDRDYSNQPQHF.

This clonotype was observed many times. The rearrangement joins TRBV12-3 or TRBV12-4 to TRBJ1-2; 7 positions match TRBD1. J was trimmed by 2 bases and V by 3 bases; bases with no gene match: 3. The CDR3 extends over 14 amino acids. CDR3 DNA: TGTGCCAGCAGTTTGGGACAGATCAACTATGGCTACACCTTC. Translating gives CASSLGQINYGYTF.

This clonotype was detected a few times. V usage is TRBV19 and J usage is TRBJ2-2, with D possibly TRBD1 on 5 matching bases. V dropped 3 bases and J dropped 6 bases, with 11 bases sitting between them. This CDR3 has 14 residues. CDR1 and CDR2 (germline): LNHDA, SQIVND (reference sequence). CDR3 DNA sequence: TGTGCCAGTAGTATGGCAGGGAAAGCCGGGGAGCTGTTTTTT. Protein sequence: CASSMAGKAGELFF. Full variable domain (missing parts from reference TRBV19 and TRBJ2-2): DGGITQSPKYLFRKEGQNVTLSCEQNLNHDAMYWYRQDPGQGLRLIYYSQIVNDFQKGDIAEGYSVSREKKESFPLTVTSAQKNPTAFYLCASSMAGKAGELFFGEGSRLTVL.

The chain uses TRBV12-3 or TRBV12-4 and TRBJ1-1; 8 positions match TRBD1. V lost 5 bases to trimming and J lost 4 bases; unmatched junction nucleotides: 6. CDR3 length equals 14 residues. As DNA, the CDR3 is TGTGCCAGCAGTCCGGCTCAGGGGGCCACTGAAGCTTTCTTT. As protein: CASSPAQGATEAFF.

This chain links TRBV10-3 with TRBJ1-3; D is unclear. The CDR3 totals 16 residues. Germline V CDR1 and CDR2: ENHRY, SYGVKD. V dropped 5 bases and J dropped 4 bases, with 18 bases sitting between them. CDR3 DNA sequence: TGTGCCATCAGTCGTCCCGGGCAGGCGGGAGGAAACACCATATATTTT. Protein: CAISRPGQAGGNTIYF.

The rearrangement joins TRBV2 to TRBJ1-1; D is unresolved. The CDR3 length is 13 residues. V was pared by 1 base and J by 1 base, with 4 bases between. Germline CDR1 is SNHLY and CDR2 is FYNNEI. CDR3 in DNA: TGTGCCAGCAGTGAAGAAACGAACACTGAAGCTTTCTTT. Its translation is CASSEETNTEAFF.

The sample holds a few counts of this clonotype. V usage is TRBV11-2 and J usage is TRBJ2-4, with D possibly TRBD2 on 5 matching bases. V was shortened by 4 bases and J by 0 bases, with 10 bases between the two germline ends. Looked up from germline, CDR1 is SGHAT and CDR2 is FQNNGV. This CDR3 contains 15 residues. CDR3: CASSSRGVAKNIQYF. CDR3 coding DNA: TGTGCCAGCAGCTCCCGGGGTGTAGCCAAAAACATTCAGTACTTC.

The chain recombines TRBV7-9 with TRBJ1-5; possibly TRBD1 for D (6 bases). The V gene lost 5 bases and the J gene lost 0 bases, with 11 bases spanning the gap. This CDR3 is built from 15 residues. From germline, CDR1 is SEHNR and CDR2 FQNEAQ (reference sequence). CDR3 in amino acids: CASSPGTNSNQPQHF. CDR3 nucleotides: TGTGCCAGCAGCCCTGGGACAAATAGCAATCAGCCCCAGCATTTT.

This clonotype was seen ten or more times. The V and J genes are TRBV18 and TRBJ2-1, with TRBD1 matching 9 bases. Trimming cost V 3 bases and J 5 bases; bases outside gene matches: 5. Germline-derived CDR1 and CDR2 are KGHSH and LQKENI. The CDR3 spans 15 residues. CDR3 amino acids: CASSPTGGIDNEQFF. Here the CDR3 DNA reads TGTGCCAGCTCACCCACAGGGGGCATCGACAATGAGCAGTTCTTC.